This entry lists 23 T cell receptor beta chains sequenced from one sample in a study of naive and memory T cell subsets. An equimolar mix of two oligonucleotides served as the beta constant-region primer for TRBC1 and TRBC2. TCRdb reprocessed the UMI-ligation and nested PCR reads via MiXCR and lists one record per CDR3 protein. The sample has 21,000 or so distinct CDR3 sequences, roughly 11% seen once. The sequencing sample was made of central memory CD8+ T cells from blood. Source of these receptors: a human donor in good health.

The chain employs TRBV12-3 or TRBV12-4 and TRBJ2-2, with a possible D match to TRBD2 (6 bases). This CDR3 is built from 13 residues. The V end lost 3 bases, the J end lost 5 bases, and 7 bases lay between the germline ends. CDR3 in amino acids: CASSFGGTGELFF. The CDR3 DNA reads TGTGCCAGCAGTTTTGGGGGGACCGGGGAGCTGTTTTTT.

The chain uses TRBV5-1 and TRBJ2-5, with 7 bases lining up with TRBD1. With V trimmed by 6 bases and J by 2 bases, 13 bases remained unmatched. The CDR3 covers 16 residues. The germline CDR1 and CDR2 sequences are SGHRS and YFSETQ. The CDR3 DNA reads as TGCGCCAGCAACCGTATTCCGGGACAGCAACAAGAGACCCAGTACTTC. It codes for CASNRIPGQQQETQYF.

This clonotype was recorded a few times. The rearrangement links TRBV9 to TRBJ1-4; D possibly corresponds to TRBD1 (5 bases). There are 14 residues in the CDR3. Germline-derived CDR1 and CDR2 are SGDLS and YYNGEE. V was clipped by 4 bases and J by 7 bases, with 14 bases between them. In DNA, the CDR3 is TGTGCCAGCAGCCCCCAGGGAAGTCGTGAAAAACTGTTTTTT. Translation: CASSPQGSREKLFF.

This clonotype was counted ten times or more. The CDR3 reads CASSEGQGGKFATNEKLFF. In DNA form, the CDR3 reads TGTGCCAGCAGTGAAGGGCAGGGAGGGAAGTTCGCAACTAATGAAAAACTGTTTTTT. The chain has TRBV2 and TRBJ1-4; a weak D match, TRBD1 (5 bases). Germline V lookup: CDR1 SNHLY, CDR2 FYNNEI. The germline V and J ends were trimmed by 1 base and 0 bases, with 18 bases remaining between them. This CDR3 comprises 19 residues.

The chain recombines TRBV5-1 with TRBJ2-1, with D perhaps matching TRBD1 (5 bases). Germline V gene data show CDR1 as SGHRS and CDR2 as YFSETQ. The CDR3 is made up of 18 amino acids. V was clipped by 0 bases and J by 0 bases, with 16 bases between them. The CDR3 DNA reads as TGCGCCAGCAGCTTGGTACAGGTCTCACCCCACTCCTACAATGAGCAGTTCTTC. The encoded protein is CASSLVQVSPHSYNEQFF.

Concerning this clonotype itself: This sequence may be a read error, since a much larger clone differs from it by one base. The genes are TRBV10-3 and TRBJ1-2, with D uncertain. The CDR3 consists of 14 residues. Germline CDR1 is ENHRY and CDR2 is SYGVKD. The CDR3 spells CSISELPVNYGYTF. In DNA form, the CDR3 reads TGTTCCATCAGTGAATTGCCCGTTAACTATGGCTACACCTTC.

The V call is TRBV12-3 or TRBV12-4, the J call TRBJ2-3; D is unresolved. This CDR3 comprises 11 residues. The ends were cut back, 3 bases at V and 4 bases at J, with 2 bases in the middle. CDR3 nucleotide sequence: TGTGCCAGCAGTTTCGCAGATACGCAGTATTTT. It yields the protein CASSFADTQYF.

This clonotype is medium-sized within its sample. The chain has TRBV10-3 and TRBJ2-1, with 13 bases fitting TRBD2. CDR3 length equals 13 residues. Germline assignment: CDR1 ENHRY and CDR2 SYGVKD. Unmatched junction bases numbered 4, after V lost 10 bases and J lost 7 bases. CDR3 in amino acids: CATGLAGLNEQFF. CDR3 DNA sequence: TGTGCCACGGGACTAGCGGGATTAAATGAGCAGTTCTTC.

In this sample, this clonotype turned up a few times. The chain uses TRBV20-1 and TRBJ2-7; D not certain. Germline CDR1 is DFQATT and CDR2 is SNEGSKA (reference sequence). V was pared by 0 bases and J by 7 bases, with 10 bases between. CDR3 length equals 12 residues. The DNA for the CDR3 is TGCAGTGCTAGAGAGGGCCCAACAGAGCAGTACTTC. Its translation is CSAREGPTEQYF.

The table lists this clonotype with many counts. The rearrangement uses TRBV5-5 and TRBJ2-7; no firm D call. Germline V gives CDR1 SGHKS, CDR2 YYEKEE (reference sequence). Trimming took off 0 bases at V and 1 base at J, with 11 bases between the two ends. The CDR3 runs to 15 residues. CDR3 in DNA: TGTGCCAGCAGCTTGGACCGGAGTTCTTCCTACGAGCAGTACTTC. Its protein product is CASSLDRSSSYEQYF.

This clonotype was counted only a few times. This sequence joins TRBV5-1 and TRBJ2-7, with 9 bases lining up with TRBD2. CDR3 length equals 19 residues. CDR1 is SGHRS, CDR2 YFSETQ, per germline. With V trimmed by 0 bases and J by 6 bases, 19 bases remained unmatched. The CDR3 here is CASSLGSGGRAVGPFEQYF. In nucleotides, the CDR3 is TGCGCCAGCAGCTTGGGTTCTGGCGGGAGGGCGGTGGGGCCATTCGAGCAGTACTTC.

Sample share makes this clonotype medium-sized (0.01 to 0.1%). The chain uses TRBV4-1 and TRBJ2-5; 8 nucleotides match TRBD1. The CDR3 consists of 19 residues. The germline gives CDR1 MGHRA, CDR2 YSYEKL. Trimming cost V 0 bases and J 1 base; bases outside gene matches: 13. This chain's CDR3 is CASSQEGRGLVWVQETQYF. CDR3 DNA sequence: TGCGCCAGCAGCCAAGAGGGCAGGGGGCTAGTCTGGGTCCAAGAGACCCAGTACTTC.

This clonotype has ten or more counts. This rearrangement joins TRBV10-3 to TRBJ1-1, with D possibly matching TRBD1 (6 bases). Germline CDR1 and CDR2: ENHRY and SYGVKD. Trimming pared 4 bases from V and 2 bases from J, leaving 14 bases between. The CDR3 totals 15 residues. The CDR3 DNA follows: TGTGCCATCAGTGGGGGGGGCAGGGGAAACACTGAAGCTTTCTTT. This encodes CAISGGGRGNTEAFF.

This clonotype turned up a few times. In nucleotides, the CDR3 is TGTGCCACCAGCAGAGTACGGGCTCAGCCCCAGCATTTT. This encodes CATSRVRAQPQHF. The chain has TRBV15 and TRBJ1-5; D is unresolved. The CDR3 runs to 13 residues. Between the trimmed V and J ends, which lost 1 base and 6 bases, there was a span of 7 bases. Germline values: CDR1 LNHNV, CDR2 YYDKDF (reference sequence).

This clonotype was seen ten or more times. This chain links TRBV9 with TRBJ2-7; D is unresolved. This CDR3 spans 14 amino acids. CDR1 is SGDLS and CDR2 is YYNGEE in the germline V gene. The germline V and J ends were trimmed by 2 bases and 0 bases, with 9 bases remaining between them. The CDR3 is CASSVTSNSYEQYF. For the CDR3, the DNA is TGTGCCAGCAGCGTCACATCTAACTCCTACGAGCAGTACTTC.

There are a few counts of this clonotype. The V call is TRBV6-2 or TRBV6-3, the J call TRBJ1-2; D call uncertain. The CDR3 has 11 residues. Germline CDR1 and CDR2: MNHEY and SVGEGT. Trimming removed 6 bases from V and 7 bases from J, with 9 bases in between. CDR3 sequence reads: CASRVSAGYTF. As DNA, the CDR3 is TGTGCCAGCAGAGTATCCGCTGGCTACACCTTC.

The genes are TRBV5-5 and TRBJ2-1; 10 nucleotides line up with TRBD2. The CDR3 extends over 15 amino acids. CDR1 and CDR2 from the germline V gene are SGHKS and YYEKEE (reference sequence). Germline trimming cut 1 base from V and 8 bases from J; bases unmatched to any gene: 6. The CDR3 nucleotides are TGTGCCAGCAGCTTGCAGGGACTAGCGAACGATGAGCAGTTCTTC. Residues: CASSLQGLANDEQFF.

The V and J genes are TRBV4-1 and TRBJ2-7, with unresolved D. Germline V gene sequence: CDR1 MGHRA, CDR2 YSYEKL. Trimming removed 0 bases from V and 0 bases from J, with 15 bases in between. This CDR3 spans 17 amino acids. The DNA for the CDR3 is TGCGCCAGCAGCCAAGATTGGGCCGGTATGAGCTCCTACGAGCAGTACTTC. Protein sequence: CASSQDWAGMSSYEQYF.

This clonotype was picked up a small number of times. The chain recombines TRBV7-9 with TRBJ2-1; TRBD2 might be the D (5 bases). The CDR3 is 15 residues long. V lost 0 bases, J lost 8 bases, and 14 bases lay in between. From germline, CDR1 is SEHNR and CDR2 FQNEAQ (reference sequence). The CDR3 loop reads CASSLALASSDEQFF. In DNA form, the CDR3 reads TGTGCCAGCAGCTTAGCTCTGGCTAGCAGTGATGAGCAGTTCTTC.

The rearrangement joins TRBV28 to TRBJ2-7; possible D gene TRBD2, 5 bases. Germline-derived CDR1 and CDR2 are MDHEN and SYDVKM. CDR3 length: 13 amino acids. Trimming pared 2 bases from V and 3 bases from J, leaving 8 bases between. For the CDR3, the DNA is TGTGCCAGCAGTTTACAGGACTTCTACGAGCAGTACTTC. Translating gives CASSLQDFYEQYF.

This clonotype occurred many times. CDR3 amino acids: CASSSGLAEREETQYF. CDR3 nucleotides: TGTGCCAGCAGTTCCGGACTAGCGGAGAGGGAGGAGACCCAGTACTTC. The V gene is TRBV28, the J gene TRBJ2-5, with 10 bases matching TRBD2. Germline CDR1 reads MDHEN; CDR2 reads SYDVKM. CDR3 length: 16 amino acids. The V and J ends lost 4 bases and 5 bases, in that order; junction bases with no gene match: 10.

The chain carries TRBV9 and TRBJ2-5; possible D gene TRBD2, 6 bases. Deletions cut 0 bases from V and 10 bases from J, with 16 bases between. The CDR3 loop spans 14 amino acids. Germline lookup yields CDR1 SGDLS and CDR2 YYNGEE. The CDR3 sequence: CASSVAGPGGDQYF. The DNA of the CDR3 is TGTGCCAGCAGCGTAGCAGGACCCGGAGGGGACCAGTACTTC.

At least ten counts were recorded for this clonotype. CDR3 in DNA: TGCAGTGCTAGAGGGGGCATGAGCTCCTACGAGCAGTACTTC. It yields the protein CSARGGMSSYEQYF. The chain uses TRBV20-1 and TRBJ2-7; tentative D call: TRBD1 (5 bases). This CDR3 spans 14 amino acids. V was trimmed by 1 base and J by 0 bases, leaving 10 bases between them. Germline V gene lookup returns CDR1 DFQATT and CDR2 SNEGSKA (reference sequence).